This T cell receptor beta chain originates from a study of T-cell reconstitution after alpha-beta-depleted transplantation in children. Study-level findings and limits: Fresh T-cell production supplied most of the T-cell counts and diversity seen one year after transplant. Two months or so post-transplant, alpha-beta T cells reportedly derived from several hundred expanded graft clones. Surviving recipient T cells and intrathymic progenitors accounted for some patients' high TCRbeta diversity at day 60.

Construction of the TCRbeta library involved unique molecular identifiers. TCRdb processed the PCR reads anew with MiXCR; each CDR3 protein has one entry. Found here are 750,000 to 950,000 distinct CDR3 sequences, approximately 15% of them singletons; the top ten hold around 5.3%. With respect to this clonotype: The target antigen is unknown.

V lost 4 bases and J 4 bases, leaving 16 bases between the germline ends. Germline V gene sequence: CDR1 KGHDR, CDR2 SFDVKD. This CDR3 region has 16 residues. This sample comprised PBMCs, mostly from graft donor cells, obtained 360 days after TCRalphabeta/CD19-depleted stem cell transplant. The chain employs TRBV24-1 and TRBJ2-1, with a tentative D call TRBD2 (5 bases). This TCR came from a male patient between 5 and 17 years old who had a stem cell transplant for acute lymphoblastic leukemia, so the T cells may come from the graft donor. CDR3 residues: CATSDPSPSTYNEQFF. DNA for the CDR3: TGTGCCACCAGTGACCCTAGCCCTTCTACATACAATGAGCAGTTCTTC.